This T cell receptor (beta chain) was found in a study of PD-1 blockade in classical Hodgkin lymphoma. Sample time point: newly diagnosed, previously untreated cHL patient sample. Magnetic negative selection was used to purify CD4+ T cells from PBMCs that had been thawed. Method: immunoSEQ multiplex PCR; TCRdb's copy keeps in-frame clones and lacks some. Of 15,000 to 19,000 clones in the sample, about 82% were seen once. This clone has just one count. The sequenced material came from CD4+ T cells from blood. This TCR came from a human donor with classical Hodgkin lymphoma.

CDR3 sequence: CATSRGLAGSSYNEQFF. CDR3 nucleotide sequence: TGTGCCACCAGCAGAGGACTAGCGGGAAGCTCCTACAATGAGCAGTTCTTC. The rearrangement joins TRBV15 to TRBJ2-1; 11 bases line up with TRBD2. The CDR3 consists of 17 residues. Unmatched junction bases numbered 2, after V lost 1 base and J lost 0 bases. Per germline, CDR1 LNHNV and CDR2 YYDKDF (reference sequence).